The source of this T cell receptor (beta chain) is a study of blood T cell repertoires in COVID-19. As for the study in general: Nucleic acid was either cDNA or gDNA, and it came from T cells, B-cell-depleted T cells, or PBMCs.

As processed by the authors: Nucleated cell number was recorded as an estimate derived from reference gene primer amplification. Method: immunoSEQ multiplex PCR; TCRdb's copy keeps in-frame clones and lacks some. That table furnishes V, J and clone size, whereas the DNA furnished D and trimming. This sample has about 260,000 clones; over 80% occur once, and the top ten carry more than 1.3%. This CDR3 comprises 13 residues. With 5 bases removed from V and 0 bases from J, the gap between germline ends came to 8 bases. The J gene is TRBJ2-7, the V gene TRBV12-3 or TRBV12-4, with D perhaps matching TRBD1 (5 bases). What was sequenced was peripheral blood. The sequence derives from a middle-aged woman who had recovered from COVID-19. The CDR3 here is CASSVTVSYEQYF. The DNA of the CDR3 is TGTGCCAGCAGTGTGACAGTCTCCTACGAGCAGTACTTC.